Sequencing of this T cell receptor beta chain was carried out in a study of regulatory T cells in long-lasting Graves disease. This clonotype was observed many times. V was shortened by 0 bases and J by 4 bases, with 13 bases between the two germline ends. Germline loops: CDR1 SGHRS, CDR2 YFSETQ. This CDR3 spans 15 amino acids. The time point is: newly diagnosed GD, antithyroid drugs for less than 3 months. Researchers made the TCR library from RNA that was extracted from PBMCs. The authors built TCR beta libraries using iRepertoire HTBI primers and Arm-PCR of CDR3 regions. Each CDR3 protein gets one entry after TCRdb re-called the multiplex PCR reads with MiXCR. Of about 380,000 distinct CDR3 sequences detected, about a sixth appear once; the ten largest clones hold 22%.

The origin of this receptor is a female donor with Graves disease. The sample consisted of peripheral blood mononuclear cells (PBMCs), taken at new diagnosis, from a patient treated with antithyroid drugs. The chain is built from TRBV5-1 and TRBJ1-1; no reliable D call. For the CDR3, the DNA is TGCGCCAGCAGCTTGGTGAACCCGTCGTTCACTGAAGCTTTCTTT. Its translation: CASSLVNPSFTEAFF.